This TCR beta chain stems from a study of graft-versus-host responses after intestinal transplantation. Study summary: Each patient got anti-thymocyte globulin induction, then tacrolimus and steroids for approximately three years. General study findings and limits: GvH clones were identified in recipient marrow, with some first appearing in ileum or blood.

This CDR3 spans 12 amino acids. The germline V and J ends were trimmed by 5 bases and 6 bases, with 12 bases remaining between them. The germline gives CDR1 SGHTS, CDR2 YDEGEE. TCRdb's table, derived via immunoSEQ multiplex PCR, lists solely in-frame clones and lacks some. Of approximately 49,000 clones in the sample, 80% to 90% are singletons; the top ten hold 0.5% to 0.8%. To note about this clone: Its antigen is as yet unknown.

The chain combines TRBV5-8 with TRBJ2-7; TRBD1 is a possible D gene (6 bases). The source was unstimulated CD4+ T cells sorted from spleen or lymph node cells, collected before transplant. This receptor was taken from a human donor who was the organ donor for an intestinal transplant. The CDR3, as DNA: TGTGCCAGCAGTCGTTTCAGGGGCGAGCAGTACTTC. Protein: CASSRFRGEQYF.